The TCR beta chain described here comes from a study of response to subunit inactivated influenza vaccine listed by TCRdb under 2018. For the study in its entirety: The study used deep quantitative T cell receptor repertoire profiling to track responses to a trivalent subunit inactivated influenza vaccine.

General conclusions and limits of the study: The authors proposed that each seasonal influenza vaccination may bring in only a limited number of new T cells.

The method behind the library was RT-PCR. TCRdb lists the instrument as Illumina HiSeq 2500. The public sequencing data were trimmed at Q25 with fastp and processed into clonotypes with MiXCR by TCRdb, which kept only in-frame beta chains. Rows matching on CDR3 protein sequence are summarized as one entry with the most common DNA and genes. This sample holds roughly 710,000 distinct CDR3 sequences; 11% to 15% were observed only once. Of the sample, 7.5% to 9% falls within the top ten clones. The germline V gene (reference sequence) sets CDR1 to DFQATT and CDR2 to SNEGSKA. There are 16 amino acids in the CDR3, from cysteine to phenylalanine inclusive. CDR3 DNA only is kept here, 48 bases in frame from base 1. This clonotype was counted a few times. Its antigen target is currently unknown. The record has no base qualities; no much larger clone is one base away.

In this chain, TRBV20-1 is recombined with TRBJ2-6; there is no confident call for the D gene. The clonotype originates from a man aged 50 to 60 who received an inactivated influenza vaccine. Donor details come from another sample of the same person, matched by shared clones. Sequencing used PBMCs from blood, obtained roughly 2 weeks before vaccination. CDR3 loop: CSSIGIVGSGANVLTF. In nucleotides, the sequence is TGCAGCTCCATTGGTATAGTGGGCTCTGGGGCCAACGTCCTGACTTTC.